The table lists the clone carrying this T cell receptor beta chain with a few counts. These data are taken from a study of blood T cell repertoires in COVID-19. Whole-study context: Whether acute or convalescent, the COVID-19 samples came from the United States, Italy and Spain.

The CDR3 is 15 amino acids. After removal of 3 bases from V and 10 bases from J, the junction contained 10 bases not matched to a gene. Per the germline V gene, CDR1 is MNHNS and CDR2 is SASEGT. Sequencing was performed with immunoSEQ multiplex PCR; in TCRdb, only in-frame clones are kept and a portion is missing. The sample yields approximately 250,000 clones, around 84% seen once. This receptor was identified in a man aged 30 to 45 with acute COVID-19. The V gene is TRBV6-1, the J gene TRBJ1-4; 8 nucleotides align to TRBD1. Sequencing used PBMCs or T cells enriched from blood (not recorded which). The DNA of the CDR3 is TGTGCCAGCAGTGATTCCGGACAGGGCGGAGGAAAACTGTTTTTT. Its protein is CASSDSGQGGGKLFF.